The present T cell receptor (beta chain) was sequenced within a study of T cells in tumors after PD-1 blockade. About the study: Daily vismodegib 150 mg continued in a subset of anti-PD-1-treated patients. Peripheral blood samples averaged about 33,000 unique clonotypes and more than 100,000 templates.

In germline, CDR1 is DFQATT, CDR2 SNEGSKA (reference sequence). V lost 3 bases to trimming and J lost 1 base, with 9 bases between them. The CDR3 contains 13 residues. Here immunoSEQ multiplex PCR was the method, and the copy in TCRdb shows in-frame clones only, minus some. Here the sample spans about 63,000 clones, 74% being singletons. This clone was counted a few times. Input was roughly 616 ng to 6,004 ng of genomic DNA from tumor or blood. J is TRBJ1-1 and V is TRBV20-1; D perhaps matches TRBD1 (5 bases). Specimen: PBMCs, collected after anti-PD-1 treatment. The receptor was derived from a human donor with basal cell carcinoma. The CDR3 here is CSASRTPNTEAFF. In DNA form, the CDR3 reads TGCAGTGCTAGTAGGACACCGAACACTGAAGCTTTCTTT.